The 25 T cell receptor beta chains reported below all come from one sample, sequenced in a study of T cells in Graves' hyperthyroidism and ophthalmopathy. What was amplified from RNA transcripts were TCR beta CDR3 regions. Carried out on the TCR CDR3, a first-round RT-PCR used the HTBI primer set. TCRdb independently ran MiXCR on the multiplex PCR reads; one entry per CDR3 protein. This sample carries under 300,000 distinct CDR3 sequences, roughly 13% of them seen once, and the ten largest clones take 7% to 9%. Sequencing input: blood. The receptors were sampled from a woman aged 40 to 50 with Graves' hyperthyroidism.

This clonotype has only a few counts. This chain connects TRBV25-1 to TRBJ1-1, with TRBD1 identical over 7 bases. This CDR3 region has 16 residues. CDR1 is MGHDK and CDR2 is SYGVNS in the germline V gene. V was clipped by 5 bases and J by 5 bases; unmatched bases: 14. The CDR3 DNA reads TGTGCCAGCAGTCCCGGGGATGGGCAGGGGGGGACTGAAGCTTTCTTT. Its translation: CASSPGDGQGGTEAFF. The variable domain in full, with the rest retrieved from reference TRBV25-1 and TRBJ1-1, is EADIYQTPRYLVIGTGKKITLECSQTMGHDKMYWYQQDPGMELHLIHYSYGVNSTEKGDLSSESTVSRIRTEHFPLTLESARPSHTSQYLCASSPGDGQGGTEAFFGQGTRLTVV.

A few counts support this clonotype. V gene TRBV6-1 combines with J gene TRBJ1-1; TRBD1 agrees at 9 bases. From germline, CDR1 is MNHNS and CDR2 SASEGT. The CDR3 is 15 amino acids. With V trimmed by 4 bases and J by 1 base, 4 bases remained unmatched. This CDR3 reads CASSAPGQGNTEAFF. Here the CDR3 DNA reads TGTGCCAGCAGTGCTCCGGGACAGGGGAACACTGAAGCTTTCTTT.

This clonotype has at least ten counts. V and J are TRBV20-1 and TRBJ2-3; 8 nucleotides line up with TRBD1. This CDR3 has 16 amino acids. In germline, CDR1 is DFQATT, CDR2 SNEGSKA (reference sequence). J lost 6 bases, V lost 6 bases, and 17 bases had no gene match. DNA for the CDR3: TGCAGTGCCCCACTCACTGGGACAGGACGCGTTGATACGCAGTATTTT. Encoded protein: CSAPLTGTGRVDTQYF.

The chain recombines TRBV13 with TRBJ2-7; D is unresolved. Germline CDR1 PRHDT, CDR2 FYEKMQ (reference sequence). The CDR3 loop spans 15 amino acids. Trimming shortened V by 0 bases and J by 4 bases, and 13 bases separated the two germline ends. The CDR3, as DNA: TGTGCCAGCAGCTTAGGGGCCAAACCTAATTACGAGCAGTACTTC. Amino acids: CASSLGAKPNYEQYF.

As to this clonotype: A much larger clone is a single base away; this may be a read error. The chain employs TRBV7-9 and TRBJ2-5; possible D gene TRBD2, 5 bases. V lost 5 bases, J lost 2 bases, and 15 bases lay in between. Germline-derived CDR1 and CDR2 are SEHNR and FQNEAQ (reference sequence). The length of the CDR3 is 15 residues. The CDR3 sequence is CASSPDGETQETQYF. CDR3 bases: TGTGCCAGCAGCCCAGACGGGGAAACACAAGAGACCCAGTACTTC. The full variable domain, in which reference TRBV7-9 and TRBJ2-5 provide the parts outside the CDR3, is DTGVSQNPRHKITKRGQNVTFRCDPISEHNRLYWYRQTLGQGPEFLTYFQNEAQLEKSRLLSDRFSAERPKGSFSTLEIQRTEQGDSAMYLCASSPDGETQETQYFGPGTRLLVL.

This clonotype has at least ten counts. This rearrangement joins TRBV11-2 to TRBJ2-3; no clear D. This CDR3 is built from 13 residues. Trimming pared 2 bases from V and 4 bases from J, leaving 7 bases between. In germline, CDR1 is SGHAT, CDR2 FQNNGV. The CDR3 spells CASSLSPPDTQYF. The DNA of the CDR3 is TGTGCCAGCAGCTTAAGCCCCCCAGATACGCAGTATTTT. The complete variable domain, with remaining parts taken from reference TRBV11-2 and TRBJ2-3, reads EAGVAQSPRYKIIEKRQSVAFWCNPISGHATLYWYQQILGQGPKLLIQFQNNGVVDDSQLPKDRFSAERLKGVDSTLKIQPAKLEDSAVYLCASSLSPPDTQYFGPGTRLTVL.

DNA of the CDR3: TGTGCCAGCAGTCCCGGGGACATCTACGAGCAGTACTTC. This sequence encodes CASSPGDIYEQYF. The gene calls are TRBV27 and TRBJ2-7; D might be TRBD1 (6 bases). V was cut by 5 bases and J by 3 bases, with 11 bases left in between. This CDR3 has 13 amino acids. CDR1 and CDR2 from the germline V gene are MNHEY and SMNVEV (reference sequence).

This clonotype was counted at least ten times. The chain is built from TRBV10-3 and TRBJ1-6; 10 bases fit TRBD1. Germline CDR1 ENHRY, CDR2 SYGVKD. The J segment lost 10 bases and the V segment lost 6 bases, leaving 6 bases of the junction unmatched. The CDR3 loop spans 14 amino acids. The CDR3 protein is CAIRAGTGESPLHF. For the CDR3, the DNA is TGTGCCATCAGGGCCGGGACAGGGGAGTCACCCCTCCACTTT.

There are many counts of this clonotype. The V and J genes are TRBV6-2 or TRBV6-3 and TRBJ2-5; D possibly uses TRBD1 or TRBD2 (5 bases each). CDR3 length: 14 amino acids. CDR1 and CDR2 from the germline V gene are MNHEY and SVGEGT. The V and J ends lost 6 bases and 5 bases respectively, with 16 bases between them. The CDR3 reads CASRDWGNRETQYF. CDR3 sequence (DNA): TGTGCCAGCAGGGACTGGGGGAATAGGGAGACCCAGTACTTC.

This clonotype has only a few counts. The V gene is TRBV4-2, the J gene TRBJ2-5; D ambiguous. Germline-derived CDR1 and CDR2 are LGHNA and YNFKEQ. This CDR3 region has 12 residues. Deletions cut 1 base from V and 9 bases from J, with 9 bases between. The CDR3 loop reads CASSQGQGSQYF. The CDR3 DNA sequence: TGTGCCAGCAGCCAAGGCCAAGGTTCCCAGTACTTC.

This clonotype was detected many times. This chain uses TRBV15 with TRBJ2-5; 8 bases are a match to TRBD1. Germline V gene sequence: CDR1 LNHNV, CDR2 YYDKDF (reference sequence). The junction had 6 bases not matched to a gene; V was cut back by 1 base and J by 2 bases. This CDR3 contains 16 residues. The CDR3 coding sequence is TGTGCCACCAGCAGAGTAGGACAGGGCCTACAAGAGACCCAGTACTTC. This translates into CATSRVGQGLQETQYF.

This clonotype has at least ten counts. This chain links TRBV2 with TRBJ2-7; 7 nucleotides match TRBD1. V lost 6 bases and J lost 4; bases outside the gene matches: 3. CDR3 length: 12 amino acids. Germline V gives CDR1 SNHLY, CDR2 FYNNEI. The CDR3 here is CASSGDRYEQYF. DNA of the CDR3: TGTGCCAGCAGCGGGGACAGATACGAGCAGTACTTC. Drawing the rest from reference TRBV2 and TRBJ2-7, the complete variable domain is EPEVTQTPSHQVTQMGQEVILRCVPISNHLYFYWYRQILGQKVEFLVSFYNNEISEKSEIFDDQFSVERPDGSNFTLKIRSTKLEDSAMYFCASSGDRYEQYFGPGTRLTVT.

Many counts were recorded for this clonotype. The CDR3 spells CSVPAGGGYEQYF. In DNA, the CDR3 is TGCAGTGTGCCAGCGGGAGGGGGATACGAGCAGTACTTC. The chain joins TRBV20-1 to TRBJ2-7; 10 positions match TRBD2. Trimming cost V 7 bases and J 4 bases; bases outside gene matches: 7. The CDR3 runs to 13 residues. CDR1 DFQATT and CDR2 SNEGSKA come from the germline V gene (reference sequence).

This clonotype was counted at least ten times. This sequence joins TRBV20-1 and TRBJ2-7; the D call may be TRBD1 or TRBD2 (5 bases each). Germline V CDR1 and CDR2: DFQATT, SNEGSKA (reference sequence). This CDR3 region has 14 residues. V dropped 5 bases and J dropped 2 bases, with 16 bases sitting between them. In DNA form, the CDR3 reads TGCAGTGCTGAAAACCGGGACGGAGCCTACGAGCAGTACTTC. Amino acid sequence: CSAENRDGAYEQYF.

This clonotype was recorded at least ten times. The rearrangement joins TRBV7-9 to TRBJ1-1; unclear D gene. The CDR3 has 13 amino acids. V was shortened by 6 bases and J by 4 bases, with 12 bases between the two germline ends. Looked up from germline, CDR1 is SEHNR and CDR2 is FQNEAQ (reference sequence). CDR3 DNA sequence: TGTGCCAGCAGTCAGCCGGCGGGCACTGAAGCTTTCTTT. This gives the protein CASSQPAGTEAFF.

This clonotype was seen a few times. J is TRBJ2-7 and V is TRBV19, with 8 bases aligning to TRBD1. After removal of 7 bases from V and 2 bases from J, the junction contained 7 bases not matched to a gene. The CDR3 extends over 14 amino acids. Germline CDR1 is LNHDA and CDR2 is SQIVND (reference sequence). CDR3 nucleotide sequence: TGTGCCAGTAAATCCAGGGGGCCGGCCTACGAGCAGTACTTC. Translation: CASKSRGPAYEQYF.

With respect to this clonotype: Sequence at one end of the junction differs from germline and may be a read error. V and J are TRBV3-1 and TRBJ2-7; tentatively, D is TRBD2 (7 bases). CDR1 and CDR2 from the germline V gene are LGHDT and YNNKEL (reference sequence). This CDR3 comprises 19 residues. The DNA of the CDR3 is TGTGCCAGCAGGCAAGACCCTACAGGGTTAGGCGGGAGTATGTACGAGCAGTACTTC. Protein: CASRQDPTGLGGSMYEQYF.

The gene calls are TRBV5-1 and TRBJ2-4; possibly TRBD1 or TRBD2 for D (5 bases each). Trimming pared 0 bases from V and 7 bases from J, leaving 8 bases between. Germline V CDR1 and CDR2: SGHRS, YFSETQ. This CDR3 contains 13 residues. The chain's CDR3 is CASSLGGFNIQYF. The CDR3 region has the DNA TGCGCCAGCAGCTTGGGGGGGTTCAACATTCAGTACTTC.

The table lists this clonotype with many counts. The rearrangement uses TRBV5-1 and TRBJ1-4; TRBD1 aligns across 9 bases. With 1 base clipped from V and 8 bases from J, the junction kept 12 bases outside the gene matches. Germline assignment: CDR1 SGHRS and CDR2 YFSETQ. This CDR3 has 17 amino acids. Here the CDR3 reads CASSLPPGQGGGEKLFF. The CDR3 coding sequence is TGCGCCAGCAGCTTGCCCCCGGGACAGGGAGGAGGGGAAAAACTGTTTTTT.

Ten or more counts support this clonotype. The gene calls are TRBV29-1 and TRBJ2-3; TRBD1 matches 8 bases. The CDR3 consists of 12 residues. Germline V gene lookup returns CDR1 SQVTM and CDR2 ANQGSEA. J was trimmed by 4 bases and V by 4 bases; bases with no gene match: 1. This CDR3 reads CSVGTGSDTQYF. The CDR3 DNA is TGCAGCGTTGGGACAGGGTCAGATACGCAGTATTTT.

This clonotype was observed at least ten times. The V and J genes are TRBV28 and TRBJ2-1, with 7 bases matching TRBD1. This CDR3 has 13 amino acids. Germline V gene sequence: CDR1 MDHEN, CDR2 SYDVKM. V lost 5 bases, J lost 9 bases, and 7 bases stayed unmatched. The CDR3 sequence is CASSPGQPSEQFF. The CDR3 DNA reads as TGTGCCAGCAGTCCGGGACAGCCCAGTGAGCAGTTCTTC.

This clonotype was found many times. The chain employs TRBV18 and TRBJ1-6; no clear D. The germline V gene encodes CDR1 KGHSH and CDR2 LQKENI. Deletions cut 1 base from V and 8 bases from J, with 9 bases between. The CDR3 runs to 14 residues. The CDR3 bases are TGTGCCAGCTCACCACAGGGCTCCGATTCACCCCTCCACTTT. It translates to CASSPQGSDSPLHF.

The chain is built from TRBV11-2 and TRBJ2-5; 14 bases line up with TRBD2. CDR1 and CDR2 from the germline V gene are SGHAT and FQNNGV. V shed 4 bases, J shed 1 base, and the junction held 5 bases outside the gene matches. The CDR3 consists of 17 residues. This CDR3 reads CASSSGLAGGPQETQYF. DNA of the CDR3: TGTGCCAGCAGCTCAGGACTAGCGGGAGGTCCCCAAGAGACCCAGTACTTC.

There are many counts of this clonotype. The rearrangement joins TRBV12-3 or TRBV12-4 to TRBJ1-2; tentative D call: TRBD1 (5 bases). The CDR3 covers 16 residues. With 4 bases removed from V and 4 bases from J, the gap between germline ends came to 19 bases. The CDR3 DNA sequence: TGTGCCAGCAGTTGGGGGACTGCTGCTAATGGCTATGGCTACACCTTC. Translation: CASSWGTAANGYGYTF.

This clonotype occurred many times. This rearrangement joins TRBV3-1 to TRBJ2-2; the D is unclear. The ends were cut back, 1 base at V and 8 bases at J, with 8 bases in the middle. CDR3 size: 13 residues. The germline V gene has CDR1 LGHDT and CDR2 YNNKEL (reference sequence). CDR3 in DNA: TGTGCCAGCAGCCAAGTACGGTTTGGGGAGCTGTTTTTT. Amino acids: CASSQVRFGELFF. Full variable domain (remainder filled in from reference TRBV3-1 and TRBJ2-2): DTAVSQTPKYLVTQMGNDKSIKCEQNLGHDTMYWYKQDSKKFLKIMFSYNNKELIINETVPNRFSPKSPDKAHLNLHINSLELGDSAVYFCASSQVRFGELFFGEGSRLTVL.